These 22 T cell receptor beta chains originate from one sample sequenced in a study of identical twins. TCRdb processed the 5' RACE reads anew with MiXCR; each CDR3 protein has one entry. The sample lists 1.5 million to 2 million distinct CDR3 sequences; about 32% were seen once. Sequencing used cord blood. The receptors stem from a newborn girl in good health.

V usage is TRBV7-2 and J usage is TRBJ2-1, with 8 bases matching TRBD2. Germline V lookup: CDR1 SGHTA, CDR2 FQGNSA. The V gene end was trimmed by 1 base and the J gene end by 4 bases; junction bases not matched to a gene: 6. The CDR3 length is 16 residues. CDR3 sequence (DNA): TGTGCCAGCAGCTTAGAGATCCAGCGGGGGTACAATGAGCAGTTCTTC. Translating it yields CASSLEIQRGYNEQFF.

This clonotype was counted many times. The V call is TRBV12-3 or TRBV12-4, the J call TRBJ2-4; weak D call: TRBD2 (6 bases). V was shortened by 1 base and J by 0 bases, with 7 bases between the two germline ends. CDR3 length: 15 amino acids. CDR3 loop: CASSLGGIAKNIQYF. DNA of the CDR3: TGTGCCAGCAGTTTAGGCGGGATAGCCAAAAACATTCAGTACTTC.

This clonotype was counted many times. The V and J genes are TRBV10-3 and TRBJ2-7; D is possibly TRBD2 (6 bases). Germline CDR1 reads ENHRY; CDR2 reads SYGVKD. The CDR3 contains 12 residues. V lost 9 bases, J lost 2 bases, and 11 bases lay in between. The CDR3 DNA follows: TGTGCCATTGGGACTGACGCCTACGAGCAGTACTTC. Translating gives CAIGTDAYEQYF.

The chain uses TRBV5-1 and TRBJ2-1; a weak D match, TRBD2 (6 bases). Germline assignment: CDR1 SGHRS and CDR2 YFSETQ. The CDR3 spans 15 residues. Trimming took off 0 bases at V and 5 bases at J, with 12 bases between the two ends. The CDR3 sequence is CASSLAAGINNEQFF. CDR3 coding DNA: TGCGCCAGCAGCTTGGCGGCGGGGATCAACAATGAGCAGTTCTTC.

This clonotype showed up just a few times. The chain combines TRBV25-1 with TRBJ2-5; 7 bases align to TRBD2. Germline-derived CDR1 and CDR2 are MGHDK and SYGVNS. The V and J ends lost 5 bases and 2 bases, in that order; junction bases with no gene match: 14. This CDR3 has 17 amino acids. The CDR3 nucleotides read TGTGCCAGCAGTCTAATAGACCCCGCGCGGGGGCAAGAGACCCAGTACTTC. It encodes CASSLIDPARGQETQYF.

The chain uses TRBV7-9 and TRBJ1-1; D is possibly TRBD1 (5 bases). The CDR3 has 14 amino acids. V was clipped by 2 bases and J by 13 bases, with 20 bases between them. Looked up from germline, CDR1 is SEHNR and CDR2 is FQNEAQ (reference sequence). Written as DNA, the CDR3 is TGTGCCAGCAGCTTACGAGGGACGGCGCTAGGAGTTTTCTTT. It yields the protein CASSLRGTALGVFF.

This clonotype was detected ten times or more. CDR3 coding DNA: TGTGCCAGCAGGGTAGGAGTCGGGAGCTCCTACGAGCAGTACTTC. Encoded protein: CASRVGVGSSYEQYF. The chain links TRBV12-3 or TRBV12-4 to TRBJ2-7; possibly TRBD2 for D (6 bases). Trimming stripped 6 bases from V and 0 bases from J, with 15 bases between. The CDR3 loop spans 15 amino acids.

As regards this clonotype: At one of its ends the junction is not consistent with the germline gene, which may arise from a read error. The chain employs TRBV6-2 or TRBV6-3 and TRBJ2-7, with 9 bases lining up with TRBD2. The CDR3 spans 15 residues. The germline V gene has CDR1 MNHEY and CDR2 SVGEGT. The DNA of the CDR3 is TGTGCCAGCAACGGCGGGGGGGCCCCCTACAATGAGCAGTCCTTC. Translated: CASNGGGAPYNEQSF.

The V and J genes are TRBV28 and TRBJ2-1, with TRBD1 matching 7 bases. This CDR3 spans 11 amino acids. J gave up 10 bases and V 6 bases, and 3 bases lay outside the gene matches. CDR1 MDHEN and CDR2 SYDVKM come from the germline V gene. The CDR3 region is CASRGQREQFF. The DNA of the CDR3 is TGTGCCAGCAGGGGACAGAGAGAGCAGTTCTTC.

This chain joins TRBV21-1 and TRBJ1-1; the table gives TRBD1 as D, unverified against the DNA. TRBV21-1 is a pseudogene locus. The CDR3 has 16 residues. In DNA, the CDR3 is TGTGCCAGCAGCAAAAGGAATTACAGGGGAAGCACTGAAGCTTTCTTT. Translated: CASSKRNYRGSTEAFF.

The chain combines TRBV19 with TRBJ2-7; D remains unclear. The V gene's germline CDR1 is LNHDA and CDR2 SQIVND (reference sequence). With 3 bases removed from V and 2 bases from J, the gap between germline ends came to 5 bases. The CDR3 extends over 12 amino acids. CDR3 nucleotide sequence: TGTGCCAGTAGTATGGGGACCTACGAGCAGTACTTC. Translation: CASSMGTYEQYF.

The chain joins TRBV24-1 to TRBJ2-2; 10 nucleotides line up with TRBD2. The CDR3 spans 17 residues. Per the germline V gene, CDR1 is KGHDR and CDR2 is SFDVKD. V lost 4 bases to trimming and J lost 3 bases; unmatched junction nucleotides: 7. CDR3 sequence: CATSDPATSGHTGELFF. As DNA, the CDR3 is TGTGCCACCAGTGACCCTGCGACTAGCGGGCACACCGGGGAGCTGTTTTTT.

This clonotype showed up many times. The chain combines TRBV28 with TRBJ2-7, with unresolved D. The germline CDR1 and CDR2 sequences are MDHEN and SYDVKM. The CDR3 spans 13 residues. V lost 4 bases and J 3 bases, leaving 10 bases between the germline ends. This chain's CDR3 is CASSYADGYEQYF. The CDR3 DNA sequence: TGTGCCAGCAGTTATGCAGACGGCTACGAGCAGTACTTC. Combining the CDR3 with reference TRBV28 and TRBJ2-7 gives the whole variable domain DVKVTQSSRYLVKRTGEKVFLECVQDMDHENMFWYRQDPGLGLRLIYFSYDVKMKEKGDIPEGYSVSREKKERFSLILESASTNQTSMYLCASSYADGYEQYFGPGTRLTVT.

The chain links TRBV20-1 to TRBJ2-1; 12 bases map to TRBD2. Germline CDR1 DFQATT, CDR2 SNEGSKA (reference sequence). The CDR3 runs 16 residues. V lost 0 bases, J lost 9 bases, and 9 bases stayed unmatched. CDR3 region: CSARDPSGGANIEQFF. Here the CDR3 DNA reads TGCAGTGCTAGAGATCCTAGCGGGGGGGCCAACATTGAGCAGTTCTTC.

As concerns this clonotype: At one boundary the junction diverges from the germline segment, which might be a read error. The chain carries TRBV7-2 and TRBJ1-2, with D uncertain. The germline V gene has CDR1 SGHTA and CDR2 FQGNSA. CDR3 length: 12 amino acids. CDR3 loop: CACSLETLGYTF. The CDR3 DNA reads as TGTGCCTGCAGCTTGGAGACTCTAGGCTACACCTTC. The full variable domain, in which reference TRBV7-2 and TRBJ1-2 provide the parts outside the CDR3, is GAGVSQSPSNKVTEKGKDVELRCDPISGHTALYWYRQSLGQGLEFLIYFQGNSAPDKSGLPSDRFSAERTGGSVSTLTIQRTQQEDSAVYLCACSLETLGYTFGSGTRLTVV.

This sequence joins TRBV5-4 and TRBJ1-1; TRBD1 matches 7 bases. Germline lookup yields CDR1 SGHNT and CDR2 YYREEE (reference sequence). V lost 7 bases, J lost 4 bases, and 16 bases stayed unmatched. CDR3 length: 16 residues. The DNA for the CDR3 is TGTGCCAGCGGCCAAATCCACAGGGGTACGGGCACTGAAGCTTTCTTT. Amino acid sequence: CASGQIHRGTGTEAFF.

The CDR3 loop reads CASRVIRDTDSYEQYF. The CDR3 DNA reads as TGTGCCAGCAGAGTGATCCGGGACACAGACTCCTACGAGCAGTACTTC. The chain is built from TRBV6-4 and TRBJ2-7; TRBD1 might be the D (6 bases). Trimming cost V 6 bases and J 0 bases, with 18 bases left between them. This CDR3 contains 16 residues. Germline V CDR1 and CDR2: MRHNA, SNTAGT.

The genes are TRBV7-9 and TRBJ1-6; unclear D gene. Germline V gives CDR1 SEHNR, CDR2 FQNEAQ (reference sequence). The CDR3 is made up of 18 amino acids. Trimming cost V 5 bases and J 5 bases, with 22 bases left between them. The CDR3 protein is CASSPERQALRDNSPLHF. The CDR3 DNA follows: TGTGCCAGCAGCCCCGAGCGGCAGGCCTTGAGGGATAATTCACCCCTCCACTTT. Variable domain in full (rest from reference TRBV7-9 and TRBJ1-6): DTGVSQNPRHKITKRGQNVTFRCDPISEHNRLYWYRQTLGQGPEFLTYFQNEAQLEKSRLLSDRFSAERPKGSFSTLEIQRTEQGDSAMYLCASSPERQALRDNSPLHFGNGTRLTVT.

This chain's CDR3 is CASSPETRRDTEAFF. CDR3 nucleotide sequence: TGCGCCAGCAGCCCAGAGACAAGGCGGGACACTGAAGCTTTCTTT. This rearrangement joins TRBV4-1 to TRBJ1-1; D call uncertain. The CDR3 runs to 15 residues. The germline gives CDR1 MGHRA, CDR2 YSYEKL. V was clipped by 4 bases and J by 3 bases, with 15 bases between them.

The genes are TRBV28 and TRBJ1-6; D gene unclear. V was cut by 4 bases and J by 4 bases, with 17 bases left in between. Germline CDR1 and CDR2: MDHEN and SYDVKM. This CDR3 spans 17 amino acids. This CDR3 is CASSSRTSRGYNSPLHF. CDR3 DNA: TGTGCCAGCAGTTCCCGGACTAGTAGAGGGTATAATTCACCCCTCCACTTT.

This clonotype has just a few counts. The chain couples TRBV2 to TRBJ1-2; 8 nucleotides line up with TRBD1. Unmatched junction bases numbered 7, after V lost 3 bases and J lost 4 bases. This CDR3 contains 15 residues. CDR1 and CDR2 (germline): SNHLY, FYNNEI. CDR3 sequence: CASSDRTGLIYGYTF. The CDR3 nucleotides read TGTGCCAGCAGTGACCGGACAGGGCTAATCTATGGCTACACCTTC.

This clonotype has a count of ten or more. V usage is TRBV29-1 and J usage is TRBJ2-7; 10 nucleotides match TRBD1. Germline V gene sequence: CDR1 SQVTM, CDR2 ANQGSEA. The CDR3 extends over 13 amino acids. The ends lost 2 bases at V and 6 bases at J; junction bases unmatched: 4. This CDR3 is CSVERDRGSEQYF. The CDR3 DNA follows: TGCAGCGTTGAAAGGGACAGGGGTTCCGAGCAGTACTTC.